This T cell receptor (beta chain) came from a study of shared clonotypes between healthy human individuals (dated by TCRdb to about 2020). Study-level background: The cohort comprised two women and three men aged 18 to 49 years. For each donor, CD4 naive and CD4 memory were each run on three plates, CD8 naive on two plates, and CD8 memory on one plate. The study deeply sequenced blood TCR repertoires of five healthy adults to estimate repertoire size and the extent of clonotype sharing between individuals. Per donor, leukapheresis produced somewhere between about 0.9 and 9 billion PBMCs. Libraries were prepared and TCR repertoires were sequenced by different laboratories using diverse techniques, in order to increase sequencing depth and limit assay-specific biases.

Summary of the overall study and its limitations: The small number of donors limited the genetic and exposure-history diversity represented. Pairwise subsampling indicated that sequencing depth was expected to affect the degree of clonotype sharing among donors. Compared with non-shared clonotypes, clonotypes shared by all four sorted-subset donors had higher generation probabilities. Larger estimated clonotype richness was generally found for naive subsets than for memory subsets. Sharing across four donors was observed for around 4.8% of naive CD4, under 4% of naive CD8, about 2.3% of memory CD4, and about 0.4% of memory CD8 clonotypes. Even with the large sequencing depth, rarefaction of the sorted-subset datasets indicated that sequencing was incomplete. Sampling was restricted to blood, and TCR repertoires in tissue are likely to differ from TCR repertoires in blood.

Per the germline V gene (reference sequence), LNHNV is the CDR1 and YYDKDF is the CDR2. CDR3 length: 15 amino acids, cysteine to phenylalanine. The entry retains the CDR3 DNA only, 45 bases that are in frame from base 1. Cut back by 0 bases and 7 bases, the V and J ends lie 13 bases apart. CD8 naive samples were CD45RO-negative cells positively selected for CCR7, giving a CD45RA+CCR7+ population that excluded TemRA cells. The donors were healthy, HIV-negative adults who had no recently reported acute infections or vaccinations. Only Caucasian adults living in Nashville, Tennessee, USA were represented among the donors. Blood was collected by leukapheresis, and PBMCs were isolated by Ficoll-Histopaque density gradient centrifugation and then cryopreserved in liquid nitrogen vapor phase. Purity and quantity of every magnetically sorted T cell population were checked by analytical flow cytometry. Genomic DNA was isolated from each sorted fraction and quantified by UV absorbance on a Nanodrop 2000c.

About this clone itself: The antigen it binds to is not known. No clone much larger than this one lies a single base away; base qualities are absent.

TCR CDR3 regions were amplified from genomic DNA by multiplex PCR using the deep immunoSEQ assay. Extracted genomic DNA from each cell subset was spread evenly across all wells of several immunoSEQ 96-well plates, with each plate serving as a replicate. For sorted subsets, each replicate PCR was loaded with roughly 190 ng genomic DNA, equivalent to 25,000 to 30,000 T cell genomes. The purified libraries were quantified using a Qubit 3.0 fluorometer, sized with a Bioanalyzer 2100, and then quantified again using the KAPA Library Quantification kit. Every immunoSEQ 96-well plate was sequenced on a dedicated single-read 150-cycle Illumina NextSeq 550 flow cell. The published analysis was carried out like this. The immunoSEQ output contained only junctional sequences without quality scores, so filtering could not match that applied to full-length reads. Sequences were annotated with PyIR, a Python wrapper for IgBLAST v1.9, using IMGT germline references to assign V/J genes and CDR3. Any read was removed if the V/J assignment was weak (E-value above 1e-6), the CDR3 was missing, or the read contained stop codons, out-of-frame junctions, or ambiguous translated residues. V3J clonotypes were defined as sequences sharing the same inferred V gene, J gene, and CDR3 amino acid sequence. Percentage overlap between repertoires was computed as shared unique clonotypes divided by the size of the smaller repertoire. RTK rarefaction, the Chao1 estimator, and Recon v2.1 estimates of unobserved clonotypes were used to assess repertoire richness. Generation probabilities were computed with OLGA for all TCRbeta clonotypes obtained by the gDNA method from a handful of donors. The immuneACCESS repertoire file appears here via TCRdb, limited to in-frame rearrangements. These files lack a portion of the clones; in checked studies, under half of the deficit traces to unresolved V genes, and the cause of the others is not known. V and J calls and clone size follow that table, whereas D and trimming were derived from the DNA. The sample table lists over 2,000,000 clones, around 93% of them with a count of one. The ten most abundant clones make up more than 1.5% of the sample.

This TCR was recovered from a man younger than 35 in good health. Some clones in this sample may be carry-over from other donors' samples. The rearranged segments are TRBV15 and TRBJ1-5; the D gene is possibly TRBD1, with 6 bases matching. Sequences were obtained from naive CD8+ T cells from PBMCs. The cell subset or site label here, explained by the study, means: CD45RA+CCR7+. The CDR3 protein is CATSRDTTGRQPQHF. The sequenced DNA: TGTGCCACCAGCAGAGATACCACAGGGAGGCAGCCCCAGCATTTT.